This paragraph reports one T cell receptor beta chain. The antigen is undetermined. The protocol was immunoSEQ multiplex PCR, while the TCRdb copy is restricted to in-frame clones and leaves out a portion. The data show more than 120,000 clones, with about 82% seen just once and around 5% held by the top ten. These data belong to a study of T cell responses to AZD1222 COVID-19 vaccine. The study, taken as a whole, reports: Donor demographics were predominantly white British with a female majority; clonal diversity may be underestimated. Spike regions recognized by vaccine-associated CD4 TCRs spanned the protein, led by 160-218 and 743-854.

V gave up 3 bases and J gave up 4 bases; unmatched junction bases: 8. CDR1 is GTSNPN, CDR2 SVGIG, per germline (reference sequence). The CDR3 spans 15 residues. Pooling was applied to second doses at about 4 or about 12 weeks. The specimen was peripheral blood, collected 28 days after the second AZD1222 dose. This chain uses TRBV30 with TRBJ1-4; 7 bases map to TRBD1. This TCR came from an adult who received the AZD1222 COVID-19 vaccine. CDR3 sequence reads: CAWRDRVGGNEKLFF. As DNA, the CDR3 is TGTGCCTGGAGAGACAGGGTAGGGGGTAATGAAAAACTGTTTTTT.